The 13 T cell receptor beta chains reported below all come from one sample, sequenced in a study of T cell clones after liver transplantation. Profiling relied on immunoSEQ multiplex PCR, and the TCRdb table lists in-frame clones only, not all of them. The profile shows roughly 80,000 clones, around four fifths of them singletons. The sample was CD4+ T cells from blood, taken at the 22-month timepoint. The source of these receptors is a human patient who received a liver transplant. Some of these T cells may belong to the graft donor.

The chain uses TRBV7-3 and TRBJ2-1; D might be TRBD2 (5 bases). The CDR3 consists of 16 residues. V lost 4 bases and J lost 0, with 13 bases in between. Germline values: CDR1 SGHTA, CDR2 FQGTGA. CDR3: CASSSRDRDSYNEQFF. The CDR3 nucleotides read TGTGCCAGCAGCTCACGCGACCGGGACTCCTACAATGAGCAGTTCTTC.

The chain uses TRBV18 and TRBJ1-1; TRBD1 matches at 8 bases. Germline trimming cut 3 bases from V and 5 bases from J; bases unmatched to any gene: 2. Germline CDR1 KGHSH, CDR2 LQKENI. The CDR3 totals 13 residues. The CDR3 DNA is TGTGCCAGCTCACCCGACAGGGGAACTGAAGCTTTCTTT. This encodes CASSPDRGTEAFF.

The sample holds one count of this clone. V gene TRBV7-8 combines with J gene TRBJ2-2; 7 nucleotides agree with TRBD2. The germline V gene has CDR1 SGHVS and CDR2 FQNEAQ. CDR3 length: 14 residues. The J segment lost 4 bases and the V segment lost 6 bases, leaving 5 bases of the junction unmatched. CDR3 residues: CASRRGGGTGELFF. CDR3 DNA: TGTGCCAGCAGGCGGGGCGGGGGCACCGGGGAGCTGTTTTTT.

The chain couples TRBV7-9 to TRBJ2-3; 7 bases match TRBD1. This CDR3 has 14 residues. Germline trimming cut 4 bases from V and 5 bases from J; bases unmatched to any gene: 6. The V gene's germline CDR1 is SEHNR and CDR2 FQNEAQ (reference sequence). The CDR3 bases are TGTGCCAGCAGCTCTTCAGGGGGAGTAGATACGCAGTATTTT. It translates to CASSSSGGVDTQYF.

CDR3 coding DNA: TGTGCCAGCCAGGGGGTCGGGGAGCTGTTTTTT. It yields the protein CASQGVGELFF. This chain joins TRBV6-1 and TRBJ2-2; 7 bases align to TRBD1. Germline CDR1 reads MNHNS; CDR2 reads SASEGT. This CDR3 is built from 11 residues. V gave up 8 bases and J gave up 7 bases; unmatched junction bases: 1.

This rearrangement joins TRBV28 to TRBJ1-4; D might be TRBD1 (5 bases). Trimming shortened V by 9 bases and J by 4 bases, and 15 bases separated the two germline ends. Germline V gene sequence: CDR1 MDHEN, CDR2 SYDVKM. The CDR3 extends over 14 amino acids. For the CDR3, the DNA is TGTGCCAGTCTGATGAGGCAGGGTAATGAAAAACTGTTTTTT. Its translation is CASLMRQGNEKLFF.

This chain joins TRBV4-2 and TRBJ2-7, with TRBD1 identical over 12 bases. The CDR3 has 18 residues. Germline-derived CDR1 and CDR2 are LGHNA and YNFKEQ. V lost 2 bases to trimming and J lost 3 bases; unmatched junction nucleotides: 11. CDR3 protein: CASSQSRTGQGAVYEQYF. CDR3 DNA sequence: TGTGCCAGCAGCCAATCACGAACGGGACAGGGGGCAGTCTACGAGCAGTACTTC.

This chain uses TRBV5-6 with TRBJ1-1; weak D call: TRBD1 (5 bases). Trimming stripped 0 bases from V and 4 bases from J, with 7 bases between. Germline CDR1 and CDR2: SGHDT and YYEEEE. This CDR3 spans 13 amino acids. The CDR3 protein is CASSLAGPTEAFF. Written as DNA, the CDR3 is TGTGCCAGCAGCTTGGCAGGGCCCACTGAAGCTTTCTTT.

The genes are TRBV9 and TRBJ2-5; 9 nucleotides match TRBD2. The CDR3 runs to 15 residues. The germline V gene has CDR1 SGDLS and CDR2 YYNGEE. V lost 4 bases and J lost 4; bases outside the gene matches: 8. The CDR3 loop is CASSISGGGRETQYF. CDR3 DNA: TGTGCCAGCAGCATTAGCGGGGGAGGAAGAGAGACCCAGTACTTC.

This rearrangement joins TRBV7-3 to TRBJ2-5; 11 nucleotides agree with TRBD1. Looked up from germline, CDR1 is SGHTA and CDR2 is FQGTGA. The CDR3 sequence is 15 residues long. Losses at the gene ends were 4 bases for V and 5 bases for J; bases not matched to a gene: 6. Here the CDR3 DNA reads TGTGCCAGCAGCTCAGGACAGGGGGCTTGGGAGACCCAGTACTTC. Amino acids: CASSSGQGAWETQYF. The complete variable domain, with remaining parts taken from reference TRBV7-3 and TRBJ2-5, reads GAGVSQTPSNKVTEKGKYVELRCDPISGHTALYWYRQSLGQGPEFLIYFQGTGAADDSGLPNDRFFAVRPEGSVSTLKIQRTERGDSAVYLCASSSGQGAWETQYFGPGTRLLVL.

J is TRBJ2-5 and V is TRBV10-3; D is ambiguous. The germline V and J ends were trimmed by 5 bases and 2 bases, with 9 bases remaining between them. The CDR3 is made up of 13 amino acids. Germline lookup yields CDR1 ENHRY and CDR2 SYGVKD. The CDR3 nucleotides read TGTGCCATCAGTCCCGACCGACAAGAGACCCAGTACTTC. This gives the protein CAISPDRQETQYF.

The V gene is TRBV28, the J gene TRBJ2-7; a weak D match, TRBD2 (6 bases). V was cut by 3 bases and J by 4 bases, with 16 bases left in between. The CDR3 spans 15 residues. Looked up from germline, CDR1 is MDHEN and CDR2 is SYDVKM. The CDR3 sequence is CASSFWSGPDYEQYF. The CDR3 region has the DNA TGTGCCAGCAGTTTCTGGAGCGGGCCGGATTACGAGCAGTACTTC.

This rearrangement joins TRBV5-1 to TRBJ1-5, with a possible D match to TRBD1 (5 bases). Trimming left V 4 bases short and J 5 bases short, with 13 bases between. Germline V gene sequence: CDR1 SGHRS, CDR2 YFSETQ. The CDR3 is 14 amino acids. The chain's CDR3 is CASSPDQGYQPQHF. The CDR3 DNA is TGCGCCAGCAGCCCCGACCAGGGCTATCAGCCCCAGCATTTT. The complete variable domain, with remaining parts taken from reference TRBV5-1 and TRBJ1-5, reads KAGVTQTPRYLIKTRGQQVTLSCSPISGHRSVSWYQQTPGQGLQFLFEYFSETQRNKGNFPGRFSGRQFSNSRSEMNVSTLELGDSALYLCASSPDQGYQPQHFGDGTRLSIL.